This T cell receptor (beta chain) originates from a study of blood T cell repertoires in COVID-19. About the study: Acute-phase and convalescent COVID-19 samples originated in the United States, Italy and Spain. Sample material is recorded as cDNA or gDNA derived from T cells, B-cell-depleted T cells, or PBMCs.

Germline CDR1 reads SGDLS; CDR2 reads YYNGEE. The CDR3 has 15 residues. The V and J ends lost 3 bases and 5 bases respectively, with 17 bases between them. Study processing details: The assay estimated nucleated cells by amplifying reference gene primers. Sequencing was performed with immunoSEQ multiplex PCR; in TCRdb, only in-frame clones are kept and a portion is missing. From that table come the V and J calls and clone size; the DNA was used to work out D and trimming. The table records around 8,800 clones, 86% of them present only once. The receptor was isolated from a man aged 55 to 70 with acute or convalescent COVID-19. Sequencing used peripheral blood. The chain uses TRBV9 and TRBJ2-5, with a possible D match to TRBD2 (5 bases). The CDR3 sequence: CASSASPDPGETQYF. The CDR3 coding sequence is TGTGCCAGCAGCGCCTCACCGGACCCGGGGGAGACCCAGTACTTC.